The 12 T cell receptor beta chains in this list originate from one sample, sequenced in a study of OX40 agonist ivuxolimab in advanced cancers. Assay used: immunoSEQ multiplex PCR; TCRdb lists only in-frame clones, some missing. The repertoire includes roughly 77,000 clones, under 85% of them detected once, and roughly 0.5% sits in the top ten. The material sequenced was CD4+ or CD8+ T cells sorted from blood, taken in a trial of the OX40 agonist ivuxolimab. Receptor source: an adult with an advanced solid tumor such as melanoma, head and neck, liver or kidney cancer.

This clone has just one count. V is TRBV28 and J is TRBJ2-1, with TRBD2 matching 11 bases. Germline V gives CDR1 MDHEN, CDR2 SYDVKM. The CDR3 totals 15 residues. J gave up 4 bases and V 5 bases, and 4 bases lay outside the gene matches. CDR3 DNA sequence: TGTGCCAGCAGTCGCACTAGCGGGGGTTACAATGAGCAGTTCTTC. It codes for CASSRTSGGYNEQFF.

This clone has more than one count but fewer than ten. The CDR3 here is CASSFMVNTEAFF. CDR3 nucleotides: TGTGCCAGCAGCTTCATGGTGAACACTGAAGCTTTCTTT. This chain links TRBV7-2 with TRBJ1-1; no firm D call. This CDR3 has 13 amino acids. Trimming shortened V by 3 bases and J by 0 bases, and 5 bases separated the two germline ends. Germline CDR1 and CDR2: SGHTA and FQGNSA. Full variable domain (rest looked up from reference TRBV7-2 and TRBJ1-1): GAGVSQSPSNKVTEKGKDVELRCDPISGHTALYWYRQSLGQGLEFLIYFQGNSAPDKSGLPSDRFSAERTGGSVSTLTIQRTQQEDSAVYLCASSFMVNTEAFFGQGTRLTVV.

The chain uses TRBV5-1 and TRBJ1-2; 7 bases are shared with TRBD1. The V segment lost 2 bases and the J segment 2 bases; nucleotides outside the gene matches: 0. Germline CDR1 is SGHRS and CDR2 is YFSETQ. CDR3 length: 13 residues. The CDR3 protein is CASSLQGNYGYTF. CDR3 nucleotides: TGCGCCAGCAGCTTACAGGGGAACTATGGCTACACCTTC.

The genes are TRBV28 and TRBJ2-1; D possibly corresponds to TRBD2 (5 bases). V dropped 6 bases and J dropped 0 bases, with 6 bases sitting between them. Per the germline V gene, CDR1 is MDHEN and CDR2 is SYDVKM. This CDR3 contains 13 residues. DNA of the CDR3: TGTGCCAGCAGCGGGAACTCCTACAATGAGCAGTTCTTC. Translating it yields CASSGNSYNEQFF. Drawing the rest from reference TRBV28 and TRBJ2-1, the complete variable domain is DVKVTQSSRYLVKRTGEKVFLECVQDMDHENMFWYRQDPGLGLRLIYFSYDVKMKEKGDIPEGYSVSREKKERFSLILESASTNQTSMYLCASSGNSYNEQFFGPGTRLTVL.

The chain uses TRBV5-6 and TRBJ2-5; TRBD1 agrees at 7 bases. The junction had 10 bases not matched to a gene; V was cut back by 1 base and J by 1 base. The CDR3 runs to 17 residues. The germline V gene has CDR1 SGHDT and CDR2 YYEEEE. In nucleotides, the CDR3 is TGTGCCAGCAGCTTGACTCGGGACAGCTTAGTCCAAGAGACCCAGTACTTC. This encodes CASSLTRDSLVQETQYF. Complete variable domain (other parts from reference TRBV5-6 and TRBJ2-5): DAGVTQSPTHLIKTRGQQVTLRCSPKSGHDTVSWYQQALGQGPQFIFQYYEEEERQRGNFPDRFSGHQFPNYSSELNVNALLLGDSALYLCASSLTRDSLVQETQYFGPGTRLLVL.

This clone came up once. The chain recombines TRBV5-6 with TRBJ1-3; 8 bases align to TRBD1. The J segment lost 1 base and the V segment lost 2 bases, leaving 5 bases of the junction unmatched. The V gene's germline CDR1 is SGHDT and CDR2 YYEEEE. There are 16 residues in the CDR3. The CDR3 sequence is CASSFRQGASGNTIYF. CDR3 DNA sequence: TGTGCCAGCAGCTTTCGGCAGGGGGCTTCTGGAAACACCATATATTTT.

This clone appeared once. The chain employs TRBV6-5 and TRBJ1-1; D may be TRBD1 (5 bases). The CDR3 contains 15 residues. The V and J ends lost 4 bases and 0 bases respectively, with 12 bases between them. Germline V CDR1 and CDR2: MNHEY, SVGAGI. The CDR3: CASSFSGRMNTEAFF. Written as DNA, the CDR3 is TGTGCCAGCAGTTTCTCGGGACGGATGAACACTGAAGCTTTCTTT.

The V gene is TRBV6-6, the J gene TRBJ1-1; D not resolved. Between the trimmed V and J ends, which lost 5 bases and 3 bases, there was a span of 10 bases. Germline V gene data show CDR1 as MNHNY and CDR2 as SVGAGI (reference sequence). This CDR3 region has 13 residues. The CDR3 sequence: CASSTQVDTEAFF. CDR3 bases: TGTGCCAGCAGTACCCAGGTGGACACTGAAGCTTTCTTT.

V and J are TRBV4-3 and TRBJ2-7; D possibly corresponds to TRBD2 (6 bases). The germline V gene encodes CDR1 LGHNA and CDR2 YSLEER. The V end was cut by 0 bases, the J end by 2 bases, with 11 bases between. The CDR3 is 15 amino acids. In nucleotides, the CDR3 is TGCGCCAGCAGCCAAGACCTCAGCGGGCCCTACGAGCAGTACTTC. Translation: CASSQDLSGPYEQYF.

This clone was seen a single time. This chain links TRBV23-1 with TRBJ2-1; 9 positions agree with TRBD2. TRBV23-1 is labeled an ORF, and its function is uncertain. Germline trimming cut 1 base from V and 4 bases from J; bases unmatched to any gene: 14. CDR3 length: 19 amino acids. CDR3 in amino acids: CASSQFRGTSRRNYNEQFF. The DNA for the CDR3 is TGCGCCAGCAGTCAATTTAGGGGGACTAGCAGACGTAATTACAATGAGCAGTTCTTC.

This CDR3 reads CASSLDQGTGQVNTEAFF. The CDR3, as DNA: TGTGCCAGCAGCTTGGATCAAGGTACGGGACAGGTAAACACTGAAGCTTTCTTT. The gene calls are TRBV5-5 and TRBJ1-1, with 8 nucleotides matching TRBD1. The CDR3 runs to 18 residues. J lost 2 bases, V lost 0 bases, and 12 bases had no gene match. The germline V gene has CDR1 SGHKS and CDR2 YYEKEE (reference sequence).

This clone was seen once. V usage is TRBV6-1 and J usage is TRBJ1-3; D remains ambiguous. V shed 11 bases and J shed 4 bases, with 12 bases lying between them. This CDR3 comprises 12 residues. CDR1 is MNHNS and CDR2 is SASEGT in the germline V gene. DNA of the CDR3: TGTGCCCTCGTGGCCGACGGAAACACCATATATTTT. Translation gives CALVADGNTIYF.